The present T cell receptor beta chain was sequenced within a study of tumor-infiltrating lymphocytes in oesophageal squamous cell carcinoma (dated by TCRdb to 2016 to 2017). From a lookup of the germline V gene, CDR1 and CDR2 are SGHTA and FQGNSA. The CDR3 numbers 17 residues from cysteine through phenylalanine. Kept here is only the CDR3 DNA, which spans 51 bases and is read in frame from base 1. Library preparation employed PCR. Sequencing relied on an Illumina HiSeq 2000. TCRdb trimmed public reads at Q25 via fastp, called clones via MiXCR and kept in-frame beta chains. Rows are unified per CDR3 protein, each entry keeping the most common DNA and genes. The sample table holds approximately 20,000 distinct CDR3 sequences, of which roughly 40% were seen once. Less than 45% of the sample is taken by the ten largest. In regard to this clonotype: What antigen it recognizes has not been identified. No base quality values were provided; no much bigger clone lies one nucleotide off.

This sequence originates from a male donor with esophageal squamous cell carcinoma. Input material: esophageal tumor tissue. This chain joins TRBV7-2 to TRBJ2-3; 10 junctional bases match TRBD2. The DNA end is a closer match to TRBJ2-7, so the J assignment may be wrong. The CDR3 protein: CASSLNGASGSISEQYF. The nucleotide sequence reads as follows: TGTGCCAGCAGCTTAAACGGTGCTAGCGGGAGTATAAGTGAGCAGTACTTC.